This T cell receptor (beta chain) is from a study of blood T cell repertoires in COVID-19. Sequencing used immunoSEQ multiplex PCR; TCRdb keeps in-frame clones, though not all of them. Of tens of thousands of clones in the sample, approximately 74% are singletons; the top ten hold 2% to 3%. V lost 3 bases and J lost 10; bases outside the gene matches: 4. The V gene's germline CDR1 is SQVTM and CDR2 ANQGSEA. The length of the CDR3 is 13 residues. The rearrangement joins TRBV29-1 to TRBJ2-1, with 12 bases identical to TRBD2. This receptor was identified in a human donor with acute or convalescent COVID-19. The donor label of this sample is uncertain. The material sequenced was peripheral blood. The CDR3 is CSVDLAGGREQFF. As DNA, the CDR3 is TGCAGCGTTGACCTAGCGGGGGGGCGGGAGCAGTTCTTC.